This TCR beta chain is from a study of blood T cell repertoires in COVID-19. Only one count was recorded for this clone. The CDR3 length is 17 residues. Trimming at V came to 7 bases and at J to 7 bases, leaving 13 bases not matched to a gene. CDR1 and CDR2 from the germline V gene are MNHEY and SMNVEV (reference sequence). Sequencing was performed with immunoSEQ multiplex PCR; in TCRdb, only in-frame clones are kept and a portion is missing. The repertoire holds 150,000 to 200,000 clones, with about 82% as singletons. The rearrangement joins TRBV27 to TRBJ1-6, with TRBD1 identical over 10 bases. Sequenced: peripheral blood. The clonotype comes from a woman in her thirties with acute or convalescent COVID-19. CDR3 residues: CASKFGSGGQGNSPLHF. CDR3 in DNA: TGTGCCAGCAAATTCGGCTCGGGGGGACAGGGGAATTCACCCCTCCACTTT.